This is a list of T cell receptor beta chains from one sample in a study of blood T cell repertoires in COVID-19. Data came from immunoSEQ multiplex PCR; TCRdb stores just in-frame clones and leaves some out. The sample has 120,000 to 150,000 clones; 80% to 90% are singletons. The sequencing input was peripheral blood. Receptors originate from a human donor with acute or convalescent COVID-19. The donor label of this sample is uncertain. CDR3s include the opening cysteine and the closing phenylalanine or tryptophan. D genes are given only for firm matches. Clone size appears in some rows only: once, few, many, or a class for an expanded clone.

j_gene	d_gene	v_gene	abundance	CDR3nt	CDR3aa
TRBJ1-5	NA	TRBV6-2/TRBV6-3	NA	TGTGCCAGCAGTTACTTAGGGGGGGGTAATCAGCCCCAGCATTTT	CASSYLGGGNQPQHF
TRBJ1-2	NA	TRBV29-1	NA	TGCAGCGCCTGGGGGGGAAACCTCCGCAACTATGGCTACACCTTC	CSAWGGNLRNYGYTF
TRBJ1-2	TRBD1	TRBV2	NA	TGTGCCAGCGCACCGACAGGGCATGGCTACACCTTC	CASAPTGHGYTF
TRBJ1-5	NA	TRBV23-1	NA	TGCGCCAGCAGACAGGCTAGCAATCAGCCCCAGCATTTT	CASRQASNQPQHF
TRBJ2-5	NA	TRBV4-2	NA	TGTGCCAGCAGCCAAGGCCCACCGAGGTTCCAAGAGACCCAGTACTTC	CASSQGPPRFQETQYF
TRBJ2-2	NA	TRBV7-8	NA	TGTGCCAGCAGTCCGTCGGACAGTGCCACCGGGGAGCTGTTTTTT	CASSPSDSATGELFF
TRBJ2-3	NA	TRBV24-1	NA	TGTGCCACCGCTGGTGCGGGGGATACGCAGTATTTT	CATAGAGDTQYF
TRBJ1-1	TRBD1	TRBV29-1	few	TGCAGCGTTGAAGGGGGCCGACGACAGGGGCTCATGAACACTGAAGCTTTCTTT	CSVEGGRRQGLMNTEAFF
TRBJ1-2	NA	TRBV5-1	NA	TGCGCCAGCAGCCACCTCCAACAGGAAGGCTACACCTTC	CASSHLQQEGYTF
TRBJ2-3	TRBD2	TRBV4-1	once	TGCGCCAGCAGCCAAGGAAGGGACTACACAGATACGCAGTATTTT	CASSQGRDYTDTQYF
TRBJ1-1	NA	TRBV30	NA	TGTGCCTGGAAAAGGACTGTGAACACTGAAGCTTTCTTT	CAWKRTVNTEAFF
TRBJ2-1	TRBD2	TRBV7-9	NA	TGTGCCAGCAGCTTAACTAGCGGGGGGGCTAATGAGCAGTTCTTC	CASSLTSGGANEQFF
TRBJ1-6	NA	TRBV6-5	NA	TGTGCCAGCAGTTCCGGACAGCAAAATTCACCCCTCCACTTT	CASSSGQQNSPLHF
TRBJ2-1	TRBD1	TRBV15	NA	TGTGCCACCAAACGGGACAGCTCCTACAATGAGCAGTTCTTC	CATKRDSSYNEQFF
TRBJ1-4	NA	TRBV30	NA	TGTGCCTGGACGGGAGGGCCAAATGAAAAACTGTTTTTT	CAWTGGPNEKLFF
TRBJ2-1	TRBD1	TRBV4-1	few	TGCGCCAGCAAAAGATCACCGGGACAGGGAGACAATGAGCAGTTCTTC	CASKRSPGQGDNEQFF
TRBJ1-1	TRBD1	TRBV4-2	NA	TGTGCCAGCAGCCCGAGGGGGCAGCAGAACACTGAAGCTTTCTTT	CASSPRGQQNTEAFF
TRBJ1-1	NA	TRBV7-8	few	TGTGCCAGCAGCTTAGAATTGACGGAGGAAGCTTTCTTT	CASSLELTEEAFF
TRBJ1-4	NA	TRBV15	NA	TGTGCCACCAGCGGGGTTGGGGGCGTAAATGAAAAACTGTTTTTT	CATSGVGGVNEKLFF
TRBJ1-2	NA	TRBV3-1/TRBV3-2	NA	TGTGCCAGCAGCCAAGACATCGACAGATATTATGGCTACACCTTC	CASSQDIDRYYGYTF
TRBJ1-2	TRBD1	TRBV18	NA	TGTGCCAGCTCACCTGGGACAGCCGGAGCTAACTATGGCTACACCTTC	CASSPGTAGANYGYTF
TRBJ2-3	NA	TRBV2	NA	TGTGCCAGCAGCGCCAGGGGGAGGGATACGCAGTATTTT	CASSARGRDTQYF
TRBJ2-1	TRBD2	TRBV27	NA	TGTGCCAGCATCAGGGGGAGGCCTAGCGGGAGCTCCTACAATGAGCAGTTCTTC	CASIRGRPSGSSYNEQFF
TRBJ1-1	NA	TRBV21-1	NA	TGTGCCAGCAGCGTTTCGGGAGGGGGATATAAGAACACTGAAGCTTTCTTT	CASSVSGGGYKNTEAFF
TRBJ1-2	NA	TRBV3-1/TRBV3-2	NA	TGTGCCAGCAGCCCGACAACCGGGACAAGCTATGGCTACACCTTC	CASSPTTGTSYGYTF
TRBJ2-3	TRBD2	TRBV6-2/TRBV6-3	NA	TGTGCCAGCAGTTACTCGTCCCTAGCGGGGGAAGCAGATACGCAGTATTTT	CASSYSSLAGEADTQYF
TRBJ2-7	NA	TRBV4-1	NA	TGCGCCAGCAGCCATCCCCGGACGGGGAGCTCCTACGAGCAGTACTTC	CASSHPRTGSSYEQYF
TRBJ2-3	TRBD1	TRBV5-1	once	TGCGCCAGCAGCATCGGACAGGGAACAGATACGCAGTATTTT	CASSIGQGTDTQYF
TRBJ2-3	NA	TRBV5-6	NA	TGTGCCAGCAGCGCGGAGGCCCCAGATACGCAGTATTTT	CASSAEAPDTQYF
TRBJ2-3	TRBD1	TRBV19	NA	TGTGCCAGTAGAAAGACAGGGGGGGCCACAGATACGCAGTATTTT	CASRKTGGATDTQYF